Following are 18 T cell receptor beta chains from one sample sequenced in a study of long-term antiretroviral therapy in people with HIV. The assay, immunoSEQ v3.0, was run at survey level. Generated by immunoSEQ multiplex PCR, the TCRdb table keeps only in-frame clones and is missing some. The sample lists 15,000 to 20,000 clones; around 90% were seen once. Sample: unsorted PBMCs, taken 2.1 years after starting antiretroviral therapy. All receptors derive from a man aged 18 to 30 with HIV.

This chain connects TRBV13 to TRBJ2-1; the match to TRBD2 covers 13 bases. Germline trimming cut 4 bases from V and 12 bases from J; bases unmatched to any gene: 6. This CDR3 is 14 amino acids long. Germline-derived CDR1 and CDR2 are PRHDT and FYEKMQ (reference sequence). The CDR3 bases are TGTGCCAGCAGCTGGACTAGCGGGGGAGCTCGGCAGTTCTTC. It encodes CASSWTSGGARQFF.

V usage is TRBV29-1 and J usage is TRBJ1-2, with TRBD1 as a possible D gene (5 bases). V was trimmed by 7 bases and J by 4 bases, leaving 16 bases between them. CDR3 size: 13 residues. Germline CDR1 SQVTM, CDR2 ANQGSEA. The CDR3 reads CSARDPGGYGYTF. The CDR3 DNA reads as TGCAGCGCTCGGGACCCCGGCGGCTATGGCTACACCTTC.

This clone was detected a few times. The rearrangement uses TRBV7-9 and TRBJ2-5, with unresolved D. Between the trimmed V and J ends, which lost 2 bases and 0 bases, there was a span of 7 bases. This CDR3 spans 14 amino acids. Germline CDR1 SEHNR, CDR2 FQNEAQ (reference sequence). Here the CDR3 reads CASSLPTYQETQYF. The DNA of the CDR3 is TGTGCCAGCAGCTTACCCACGTACCAAGAGACCCAGTACTTC.

The V gene is TRBV13, the J gene TRBJ2-5; no reliable D call. The DNA end is more similar to TRBJ2-7, so the J call may be wrong. The CDR3 is made up of 16 amino acids. Germline V gene lookup returns CDR1 PRHDT and CDR2 FYEKMQ (reference sequence). This chain's CDR3 is CASSLSDDGWAYEQYF. The CDR3 DNA follows: TGTGCCAGCAGCTTATCAGACGATGGATGGGCCTACGAGCAGTACTTC.

The chain combines TRBV9 with TRBJ2-2; D unclear. V was pared by 4 bases and J by 4 bases, with 8 bases between. CDR3 length: 13 amino acids. Germline CDR1 and CDR2: SGDLS and YYNGEE. CDR3 loop: CASSLGPTGELFF. Written as DNA, the CDR3 is TGTGCCAGCAGCCTCGGGCCCACCGGGGAGCTGTTTTTT.

The V call is TRBV19, the J call TRBJ2-1; possible D gene TRBD2, 6 bases. Trimming left V 9 bases short and J 5 bases short, with 11 bases between. This CDR3 is 12 amino acids long. Germline assignment: CDR1 LNHDA and CDR2 SQIVND (reference sequence). In DNA, the CDR3 is TGTGCCAGCTTGGGACTGCACAATGAGCAGTTCTTC. Amino acid sequence: CASLGLHNEQFF.

The rearrangement joins TRBV4-3 to TRBJ2-7; 9 positions match TRBD1. The germline V gene encodes CDR1 LGHNA and CDR2 YSLEER. The CDR3 loop spans 15 amino acids. The trim removed 3 bases at V and 4 bases at J, leaving 7 bases unmatched. CDR3 DNA: TGCGCCAGCAGCCAGGCCGGGACAGGGAAGTACGAGCAGTACTTC. It yields the protein CASSQAGTGKYEQYF.

The chain has TRBV6-5 and TRBJ1-1; D possibly corresponds to TRBD1 (5 bases). Germline V lookup: CDR1 MNHEY, CDR2 SVGAGI. This CDR3 has 13 residues. Between the trimmed V and J ends, which lost 4 bases and 4 bases, there was a span of 10 bases. In DNA, the CDR3 is TGTGCCAGCAGTTTCGGGGGGGGCACTGAAGCTTTCTTT. Translated: CASSFGGGTEAFF.

This sequence joins TRBV7-8 and TRBJ2-7; no firm D call. This CDR3 region has 14 residues. The germline V gene has CDR1 SGHVS and CDR2 FQNEAQ. Deletions cut 2 bases from V and 5 bases from J, with 13 bases between. The CDR3 loop is CASSLPQLSHEQYF. CDR3 DNA: TGTGCCAGCAGCTTACCGCAGTTGTCGCACGAGCAGTACTTC. The full variable domain, its missing parts supplied by reference TRBV7-8 and TRBJ2-7, is GAGVSQSPRYKVAKRGQDVALRCDPISGHVSLFWYQQALGQGPEFLTYFQNEAQLDKSGLPSDRFFAERPEGSVSTLKIQRTQQEDSAVYLCASSLPQLSHEQYFGPGTRLTVT.

The CDR3: CASSLVRGLNTEAFF. The DNA of the CDR3 is TGTGCCAGCAGCTTAGTCCGCGGATTGAACACTGAAGCTTTCTTT. The chain uses TRBV7-9 and TRBJ1-1; no clear D gene. Between the trimmed V and J ends, which lost 1 base and 0 bases, there was a span of 9 bases. The CDR3 has 15 amino acids. Germline V lookup: CDR1 SEHNR, CDR2 FQNEAQ (reference sequence).

This chain links TRBV7-8 with TRBJ2-7; D is undetermined. The CDR3 runs to 14 residues. Trimming stripped 0 bases from V and 3 bases from J, with 9 bases between. CDR1 and CDR2 from the germline V gene are SGHVS and FQNEAQ. For the CDR3, the DNA is TGTGCCAGCAGCTTAGCGGGGATTAGCTACGAGCAGTACTTC. Its protein product is CASSLAGISYEQYF.

The gene calls are TRBV4-1 and TRBJ2-1, with a tentative D call TRBD2 (7 bases). The CDR3 consists of 15 residues. Germline V gene data show CDR1 as MGHRA and CDR2 as YSYEKL. Trimming took 5 bases from V and 4 from J, leaving 15 bases between them. The CDR3 DNA sequence: TGCGCCAGCAGCGAACCGGGGGGCCTTTACAATGAGCAGTTCTTC. Protein: CASSEPGGLYNEQFF.

The chain joins TRBV15 to TRBJ2-5; D gene unclear. Trimming removed 0 bases at V and 0 bases at J, with 11 bases between. The CDR3 consists of 16 residues. Germline CDR1 LNHNV, CDR2 YYDKDF (reference sequence). The CDR3 bases are TGTGCCACCAGCAGAGATGGTGGGTACAACCAAGAGACCCAGTACTTC. Translating gives CATSRDGGYNQETQYF.

The V and J genes are TRBV10-3 and TRBJ2-7, with a possible D match to TRBD2 (5 bases). The ends were cut back, 4 bases at V and 1 base at J, with 8 bases in the middle. Looked up from germline, CDR1 is ENHRY and CDR2 is SYGVKD. CDR3 length: 13 residues. In DNA form, the CDR3 reads TGTGCCATCAGTGTGGACTCATCCTACGAGCAGTACTTC. It codes for CAISVDSSYEQYF.

The chain is built from TRBV2 and TRBJ1-3; a possible D gene is TRBD1 (5 bases). V lost 10 bases, J lost 0 bases, and 16 bases lay in between. The germline gives CDR1 SNHLY, CDR2 FYNNEI. The CDR3 is 15 residues long. For the CDR3, the DNA is TGTGCCACCCGGGGGAGGGGAAGCTCTGGAAACACCATATATTTT. The encoded protein is CATRGRGSSGNTIYF. The whole variable domain, filled in from reference TRBV2 and TRBJ1-3, reads EPEVTQTPSHQVTQMGQEVILRCVPISNHLYFYWYRQILGQKVEFLVSFYNNEISEKSEIFDDQFSVERPDGSNFTLKIRSTKLEDSAMYFCATRGRGSSGNTIYFGEGSWLTVV.

V is TRBV5-4 and J is TRBJ1-1; D ambiguous. With 1 base removed from V and 5 bases from J, the gap between germline ends came to 12 bases. The CDR3 contains 14 residues. Germline V gene data show CDR1 as SGHNT and CDR2 as YYREEE (reference sequence). The CDR3, as DNA: TGTGCCAGCAGCTTGTGGGGAGGAGGAACTGAAGCTTTCTTT. It translates to CASSLWGGGTEAFF.

The chain has TRBV6-5 and TRBJ2-1; the D call may be TRBD1 or TRBD2 (6 bases each). From germline, CDR1 is MNHEY and CDR2 SVGAGI. Deletions cut 4 bases from V and 5 bases from J, with 9 bases between. The CDR3 has 13 amino acids. CDR3 DNA: TGTGCCAGCAGTTCGAGGGGGGACAATGAGCAGTTCTTC. Protein sequence: CASSSRGDNEQFF.

The CDR3 DNA follows: TGCGCCAGCAGCTGGACGGGACAGGGGAACACCGGGGAGCTGTTTTTT. Its translation is CASSWTGQGNTGELFF. The chain has TRBV5-1 and TRBJ2-2; the match to TRBD1 covers 9 bases. The V gene end was trimmed by 3 bases and the J gene end by 1 base; junction bases not matched to a gene: 4. CDR3 length: 16 residues. Germline V gene data show CDR1 as SGHRS and CDR2 as YFSETQ.